The present entry profiles one T cell receptor beta chain with its context. CDR3 size: 15 residues. CDR1 and CDR2 from the germline V gene are LNHDA and SQIVND (reference sequence). V shed 8 bases and J 4 bases; nucleotides not matched to a gene: 11. Here immunoSEQ multiplex PCR was the method, and the copy in TCRdb shows in-frame clones only, minus some. The table shows roughly 74,000 clones, with just under 95% occurring only once. The data were obtained in a study of control samples from healthy donors and cancer patients. Sample: blood. The clonotype comes from a woman younger than 35 in good health. This chain uses TRBV19 with TRBJ2-5; TRBD2 agrees at 9 bases. This chain's CDR3 is CASHIAGAPTETQYF. The CDR3 DNA follows: TGTGCCAGTCATATAGCGGGAGCCCCAACAGAGACCCAGTACTTC.